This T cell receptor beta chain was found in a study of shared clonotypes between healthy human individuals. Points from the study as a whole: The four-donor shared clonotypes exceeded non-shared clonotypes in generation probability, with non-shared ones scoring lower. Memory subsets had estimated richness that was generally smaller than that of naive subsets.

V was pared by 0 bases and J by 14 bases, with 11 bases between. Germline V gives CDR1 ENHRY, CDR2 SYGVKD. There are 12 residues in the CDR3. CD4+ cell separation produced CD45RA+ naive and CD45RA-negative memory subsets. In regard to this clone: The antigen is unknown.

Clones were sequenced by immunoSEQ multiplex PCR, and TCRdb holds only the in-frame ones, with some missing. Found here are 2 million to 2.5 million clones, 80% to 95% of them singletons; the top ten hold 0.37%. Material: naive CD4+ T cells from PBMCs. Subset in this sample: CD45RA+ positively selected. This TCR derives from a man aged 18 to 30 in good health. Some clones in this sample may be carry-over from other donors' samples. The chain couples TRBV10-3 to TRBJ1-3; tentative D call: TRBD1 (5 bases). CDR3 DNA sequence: TGTGCCATCAGTGAGTCGCTGGAGACAGTATATTTT. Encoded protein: CAISESLETVYF.